This T cell receptor (beta chain) was identified during a study of T-cell reconstitution after alpha-beta-depleted transplantation in children. The CDR3 is made up of 14 amino acids. Germline assignment: CDR1 SGHRS and CDR2 YFSETQ. Trimming took 3 bases from V and 5 from J, leaving 14 bases between them. Preparing the TCRbeta library involved the use of unique molecular identifiers. From the PCR reads, TCRdb called clonotypes with MiXCR, one entry per CDR3 protein. The sample lists some 840,000 distinct CDR3 sequences, about 16% occurring once. This specimen consisted of PBMCs, mostly from graft donor cells, obtained 360 days after TCRalphabeta/CD19-depleted stem cell transplant. The receptor's source is a male patient aged 10-17 years who had a stem cell transplant for acute lymphoblastic leukemia, so the T cells may come from the graft donor. This chain joins TRBV5-1 and TRBJ2-5, with D perhaps TRBD1 or TRBD2 (6 bases each). CDR3 sequence reads: CASSWGARGETQYF. The DNA of the CDR3 is TGCGCCAGCAGCTGGGGGGCCCGAGGGGAGACCCAGTACTTC.